The 13 T cell receptor beta chains below were found in one sample sequenced in a study of OX40 agonist ivuxolimab in advanced cancers. Repertoires were generated with immunoSEQ multiplex PCR, while TCRdb's copy carries only in-frame clones and drops some. This sample has 45,000 to 65,000 clones, with roughly 86% found just once. This material consisted of CD4+ or CD8+ T cells sorted from blood, taken in a trial of the OX40 agonist ivuxolimab. These receptors came from an adult with an advanced solid tumor such as melanoma, head and neck, liver or kidney cancer.

The chain is built from TRBV15 and TRBJ2-5; D is perhaps TRBD2 (6 bases). The CDR3 consists of 14 residues. Germline V gene sequence: CDR1 LNHNV, CDR2 YYDKDF (reference sequence). The V and J ends lost 8 bases and 5 bases respectively, with 18 bases between them. The CDR3 DNA follows: TGTGCCACCTCTAGGTCCGGGAGTGGGGAGACCCAGTACTTC. Its translation: CATSRSGSGETQYF.

This chain joins TRBV28 and TRBJ2-7; TRBD2 aligns across 7 bases. The CDR3 contains 14 residues. Germline values: CDR1 MDHEN, CDR2 SYDVKM. Losses at the gene ends were 2 bases for V and 1 base for J; bases not matched to a gene: 2. CDR3 loop: CASSLAGASYEQYF. The CDR3 coding sequence is TGTGCCAGCAGTTTAGCGGGAGCTTCCTACGAGCAGTACTTC.

The CDR3 sequence is CASSEAQSYTF. The CDR3 DNA follows: TGTGCCAGCAGCGAGGCCCAGAGCTACACCTTC. The chain carries TRBV9 and TRBJ1-2, with D hard to call. With 3 bases removed from V and 9 bases from J, the gap between germline ends came to 9 bases. The CDR3 consists of 11 residues. Per the germline V gene, CDR1 is SGDLS and CDR2 is YYNGEE. The full variable domain, rest sourced from reference TRBV9 and TRBJ1-2, is DSGVTQTPKHLITATGQRVTLRCSPRSGDLSVYWYQQSLDQGLQFLIQYYNGEERAKGNILERFSAQQFPDLHSELNLSSLELGDSALYFCASSEAQSYTFGSGTRLTVV.

The chain employs TRBV5-1 and TRBJ1-2; tentative D call: TRBD1 (6 bases). This CDR3 spans 16 amino acids. V gave up 0 bases and J gave up 3 bases, with 15 bases separating them. Germline CDR1 SGHRS, CDR2 YFSETQ. The CDR3 DNA follows: TGCGCCAGCAGCTTGGCCGGCGGGGGCGACTACTATGGCTACACCTTC. Translated, it gives CASSLAGGGDYYGYTF.

This sequence joins TRBV29-1 and TRBJ1-2; 9 bases align to TRBD1. CDR3 size: 13 residues. CDR1 is SQVTM and CDR2 is ANQGSEA in the germline V gene. Germline trimming cut 5 bases from V and 4 bases from J; bases unmatched to any gene: 5. DNA of the CDR3: TGCAGCGTTACAGGGGGCGTTCTCTATGGCTACACCTTC. Translating gives CSVTGGVLYGYTF.

V and J are TRBV14 and TRBJ2-3; tentative D call: TRBD2 (6 bases). The germline V gene encodes CDR1 SGHDN and CDR2 FVKESK. V lost 1 base, J lost 4 bases, and 15 bases lay in between. The CDR3 is 16 amino acids. The CDR3 is CASSQGGGYQADTQYF. The DNA of the CDR3 is TGTGCCAGCAGCCAAGGGGGAGGCTACCAGGCAGATACGCAGTATTTT.

The chain recombines TRBV11-3 with TRBJ1-1, with D unclear. This CDR3 has 13 amino acids. Germline-derived CDR1 and CDR2 are SGHNT and YENEEA. The V end lost 2 bases, the J end lost 3 bases, and 7 bases lay between the germline ends. CDR3 loop: CASSLMDHTEAFF. Written as DNA, the CDR3 is TGTGCCAGCAGCTTAATGGACCACACTGAAGCTTTCTTT.

The gene calls are TRBV4-1 and TRBJ2-1; D gene uncertain. V was shortened by 2 bases and J by 4 bases, with 15 bases between the two germline ends. The length of the CDR3 is 16 residues. The V gene's germline CDR1 is MGHRA and CDR2 YSYEKL. CDR3 nucleotides: TGCGCCAGCAGCCAATCATACACGGAGTTATACAATGAGCAGTTCTTC. Protein sequence: CASSQSYTELYNEQFF.

The CDR3 reads CASSLWGTGNTIYF. The CDR3 DNA sequence: TGTGCCAGCAGCTTGTGGGGGACTGGAAACACCATATATTTT. This rearrangement joins TRBV5-4 to TRBJ1-3, with TRBD1 as a possible D gene (5 bases). This CDR3 has 14 residues. Germline-derived CDR1 and CDR2 are SGHNT and YYREEE (reference sequence). Trimming left V 1 base short and J 2 bases short, with 7 bases between.

This sequence joins TRBV28 and TRBJ2-7, with D perhaps being TRBD1 or TRBD2 (6 bases each). Trimming removed 6 bases at V and 4 bases at J, with 22 bases between. The CDR3 is 16 residues long. Germline V CDR1 and CDR2: MDHEN, SYDVKM. DNA for the CDR3: TGTGCCAGCAGGGGGGGACACTACCCCGCAGGTTACGAGCAGTACTTC. It encodes CASRGGHYPAGYEQYF.

V and J are TRBV9 and TRBJ2-2; the D call may be TRBD1 or TRBD2 (7 bases each). The germline gives CDR1 SGDLS, CDR2 YYNGEE. Trimming pared 4 bases from V and 5 bases from J, leaving 12 bases between. The CDR3 covers 14 residues. The CDR3 coding sequence is TGTGCCAGCAGCTACCAGGGGGGGACCGGGGAGCTGTTTTTT. Translating it yields CASSYQGGTGELFF.

The chain couples TRBV2 to TRBJ1-4; the match to TRBD1 covers 7 bases. After removal of 3 bases from V and 8 bases from J, the junction contained 12 bases not matched to a gene. CDR1 and CDR2 (germline): SNHLY, FYNNEI. There are 16 residues in the CDR3. The CDR3 protein is CASSDATGLGSEKLFF. CDR3 DNA sequence: TGTGCCAGCAGTGACGCGACAGGGCTTGGGTCCGAAAAACTGTTTTTT.

The chain couples TRBV27 to TRBJ2-7; TRBD2 might be the D (6 bases). Germline CDR1 is MNHEY and CDR2 is SMNVEV (reference sequence). Trimming stripped 6 bases from V and 5 bases from J, with 14 bases between. CDR3 size: 13 residues. The CDR3 DNA reads as TGTGCCAGCAGCCTGGGGGGTTTGGACGAGCAGTACTTC. Translated, it gives CASSLGGLDEQYF.